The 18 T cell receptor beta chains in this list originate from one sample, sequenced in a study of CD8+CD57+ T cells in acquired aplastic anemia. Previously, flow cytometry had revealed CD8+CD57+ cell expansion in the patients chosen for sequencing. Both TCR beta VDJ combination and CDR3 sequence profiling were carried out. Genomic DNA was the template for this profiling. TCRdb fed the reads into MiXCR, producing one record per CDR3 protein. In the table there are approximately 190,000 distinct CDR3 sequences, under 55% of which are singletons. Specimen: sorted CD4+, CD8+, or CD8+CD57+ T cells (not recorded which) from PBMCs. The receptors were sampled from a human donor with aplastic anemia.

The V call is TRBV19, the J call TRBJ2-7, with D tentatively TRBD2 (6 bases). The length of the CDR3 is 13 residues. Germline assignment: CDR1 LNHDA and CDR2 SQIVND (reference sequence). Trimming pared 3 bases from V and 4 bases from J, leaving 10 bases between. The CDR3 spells CASSMDAGYEQYF. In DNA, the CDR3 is TGTGCCAGTAGTATGGATGCGGGGTACGAGCAGTACTTC.

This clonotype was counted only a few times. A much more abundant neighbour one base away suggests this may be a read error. CDR3 in amino acids: CASSLTGSEQFF. Here the CDR3 DNA reads TGTGCCAGCAGCTTAACGGGGAGTGAGCAGTTCTTC. The gene calls are TRBV7-3 and TRBJ2-1, with a tentative D call TRBD2 (5 bases). The germline V gene encodes CDR1 SGHTA and CDR2 FQGTGA. V shed 0 bases and J shed 9 bases, with 6 bases lying between them. The CDR3 runs to 12 residues.

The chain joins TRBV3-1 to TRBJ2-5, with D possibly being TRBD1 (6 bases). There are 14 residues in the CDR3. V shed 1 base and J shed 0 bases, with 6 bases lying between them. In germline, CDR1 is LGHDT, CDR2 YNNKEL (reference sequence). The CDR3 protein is CASSQGGHQETQYF. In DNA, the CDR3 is TGTGCCAGCAGCCAAGGGGGGCACCAAGAGACCCAGTACTTC.

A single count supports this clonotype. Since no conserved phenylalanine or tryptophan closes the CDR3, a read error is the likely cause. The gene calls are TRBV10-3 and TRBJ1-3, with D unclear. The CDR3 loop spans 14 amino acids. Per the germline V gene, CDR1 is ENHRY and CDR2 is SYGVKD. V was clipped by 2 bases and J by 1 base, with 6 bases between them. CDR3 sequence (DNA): TGTGCCATCAGTGAGCTAGGTTCTGGAAACACCATATATCTT. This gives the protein CAISELGSGNTIYL.

CDR3 sequence: CASSQGWFQETQYF. CDR3 nucleotide sequence: TGTGCCAGCAGCCAGGGCTGGTTCCAAGAGACCCAGTACTTC. The chain uses TRBV3-1 and TRBJ2-5; no definite D call. This CDR3 is 14 amino acids long. The germline V gene has CDR1 LGHDT and CDR2 YNNKEL (reference sequence). V was cut by 3 bases and J by 1 base, with 9 bases left in between.

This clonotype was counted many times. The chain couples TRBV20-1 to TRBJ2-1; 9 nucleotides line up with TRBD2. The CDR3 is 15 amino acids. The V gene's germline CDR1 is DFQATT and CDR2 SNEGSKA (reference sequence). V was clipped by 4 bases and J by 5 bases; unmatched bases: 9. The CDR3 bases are TGCAGTGCTAATGCGGGAGGGCCGCCCCACAATGAGCAGTTCTTC. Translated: CSANAGGPPHNEQFF.

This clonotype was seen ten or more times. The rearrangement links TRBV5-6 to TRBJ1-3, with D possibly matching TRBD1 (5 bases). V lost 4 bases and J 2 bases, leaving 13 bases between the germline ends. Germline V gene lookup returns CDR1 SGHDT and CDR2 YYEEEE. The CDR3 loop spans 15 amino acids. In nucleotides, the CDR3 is TGTGCCAGCAGCATCCTGGGGGGAACTGGAAACACCATATATTTT. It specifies CASSILGGTGNTIYF.

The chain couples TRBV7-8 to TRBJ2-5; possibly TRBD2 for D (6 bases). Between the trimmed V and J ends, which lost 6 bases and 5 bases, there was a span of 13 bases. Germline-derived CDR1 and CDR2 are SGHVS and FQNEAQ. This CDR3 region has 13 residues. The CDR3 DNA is TGTGCCAGCAGACCAATCCGGGGGGAGACCCAGTACTTC. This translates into CASRPIRGETQYF.

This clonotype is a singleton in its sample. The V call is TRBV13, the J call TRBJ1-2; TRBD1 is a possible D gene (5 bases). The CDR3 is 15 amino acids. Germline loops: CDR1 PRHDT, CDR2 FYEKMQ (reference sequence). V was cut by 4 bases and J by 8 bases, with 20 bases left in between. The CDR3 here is CASSSHETANRGYTF. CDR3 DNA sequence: TGTGCCAGCAGCTCCCACGAGACAGCTAATAGGGGCTACACCTTC. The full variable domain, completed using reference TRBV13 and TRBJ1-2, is AAGVIQSPRHLIKEKRETATLKCYPIPRHDTVYWYQQGPGQDPQFLISFYEKMQSDKGSIPDRFSAQQFSDYHSELNMSSLELGDSALYFCASSSHETANRGYTFGSGTRLTVV.

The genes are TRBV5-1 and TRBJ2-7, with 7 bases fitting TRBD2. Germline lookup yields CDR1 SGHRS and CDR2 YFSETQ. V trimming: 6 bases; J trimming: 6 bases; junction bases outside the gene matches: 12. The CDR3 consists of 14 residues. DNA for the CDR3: TGCGCCAGCACCTGGGGAGGGATCGGCTCCGAGCAGTACTTC. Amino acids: CASTWGGIGSEQYF. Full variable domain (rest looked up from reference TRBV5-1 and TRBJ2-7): KAGVTQTPRYLIKTRGQQVTLSCSPISGHRSVSWYQQTPGQGLQFLFEYFSETQRNKGNFPGRFSGRQFSNSRSEMNVSTLELGDSALYLCASTWGGIGSEQYFGPGTRLTVT.

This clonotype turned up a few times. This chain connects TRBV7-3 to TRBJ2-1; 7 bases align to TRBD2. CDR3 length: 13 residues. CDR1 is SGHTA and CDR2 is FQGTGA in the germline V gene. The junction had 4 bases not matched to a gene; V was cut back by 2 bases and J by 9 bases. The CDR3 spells CASSLAGAAEQFF. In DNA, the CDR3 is TGTGCCAGCAGCTTAGCGGGAGCGGCTGAGCAGTTCTTC.

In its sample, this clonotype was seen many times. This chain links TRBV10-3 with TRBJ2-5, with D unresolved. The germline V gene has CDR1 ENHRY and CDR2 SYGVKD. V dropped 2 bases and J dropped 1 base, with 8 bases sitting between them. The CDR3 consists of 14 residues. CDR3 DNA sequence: TGTGCCATCAGTGAGGGCCCGATCCAAGAGACCCAGTACTTC. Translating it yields CAISEGPIQETQYF.

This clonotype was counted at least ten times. Here the CDR3 DNA reads TGTGCCAGTAGTATTAGGGCCGAGTCCTCCCACACTGAAGCTTTCTTT. This gives the protein CASSIRAESSHTEAFF. The chain links TRBV19 to TRBJ1-1; D uncertain. This CDR3 is built from 16 residues. Germline CDR1 LNHDA, CDR2 SQIVND (reference sequence). Trimming took 3 bases from V and 3 from J, leaving 17 bases between them.

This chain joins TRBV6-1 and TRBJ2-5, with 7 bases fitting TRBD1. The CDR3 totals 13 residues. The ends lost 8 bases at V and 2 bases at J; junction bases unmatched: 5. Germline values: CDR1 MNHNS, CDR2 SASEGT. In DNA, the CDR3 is TGTGCCAGCCTTGACAGGGTTCAAGAGACCCAGTACTTC. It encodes CASLDRVQETQYF.

The CDR3 DNA reads as TGCAGCGTTGTCCAGCGGGAGAGGGGCAATGAGCAGTTCTTC. It specifies CSVVQRERGNEQFF. The rearrangement links TRBV29-1 to TRBJ2-1; TRBD2 matches at 8 bases. The CDR3 extends over 14 amino acids. From germline, CDR1 is SQVTM and CDR2 ANQGSEA. The J segment lost 6 bases and the V segment lost 4 bases, leaving 8 bases of the junction unmatched.

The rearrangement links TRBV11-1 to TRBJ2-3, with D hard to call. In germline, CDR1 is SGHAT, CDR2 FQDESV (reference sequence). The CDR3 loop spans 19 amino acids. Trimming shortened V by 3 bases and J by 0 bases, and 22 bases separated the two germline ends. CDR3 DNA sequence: TGTGCCAGCAGCTTTCGTCGGACGGCCTTCAGGACGAGCACAGATACGCAGTATTTT. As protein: CASSFRRTAFRTSTDTQYF.

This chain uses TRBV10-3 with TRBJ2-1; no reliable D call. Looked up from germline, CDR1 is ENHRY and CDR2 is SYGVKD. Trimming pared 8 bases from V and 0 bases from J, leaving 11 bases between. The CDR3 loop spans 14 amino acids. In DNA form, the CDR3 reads TGTGCCATCCAAAGTGGGGACTCCTACAATGAGCAGTTCTTC. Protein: CAIQSGDSYNEQFF.

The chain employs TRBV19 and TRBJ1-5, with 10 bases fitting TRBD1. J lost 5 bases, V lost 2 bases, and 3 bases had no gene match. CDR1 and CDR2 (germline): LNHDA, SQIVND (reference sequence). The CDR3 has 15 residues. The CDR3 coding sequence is TGTGCCAGTAGTATAAGGGACAGGGGTGATCAGCCCCAGCATTTT. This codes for CASSIRDRGDQPQHF.